The sample holds a few counts of the clone carrying this T cell receptor (beta chain). What it binds is not known. TCRdb reprocessed the PCR reads using MiXCR. The table shows about 33,000 clones, with approximately 15% occurring only once. This sample is part of a study of metastatic and nonmetastatic thyroid tumors. Study-level points and caveats: Patients with malignant thyroid tumors reportedly had significantly higher TCR beta diversity than those with benign nodules, in blood and tumor.

Trimming pared 10 bases from V and 0 bases from J, leaving 17 bases between. The CDR3 sequence is 15 residues long. Before thyroid surgery, none of the patients had received any treatment. V usage is TRBV12-3 or TRBV12-4 and J usage is TRBJ2-3, with D possibly being TRBD2 (5 bases). Sequencing used blood. This TCR was recovered from a female donor with papillary thyroid cancer or a benign thyroid nodule (not recorded which). Some clones in this sample may be carry-over from other donors' samples. The DNA of the CDR3 is TGTGCCAACGTGGACTCTCCTACCAGCACAGATACGCAGTATTTT. It specifies CANVDSPTSTDTQYF.